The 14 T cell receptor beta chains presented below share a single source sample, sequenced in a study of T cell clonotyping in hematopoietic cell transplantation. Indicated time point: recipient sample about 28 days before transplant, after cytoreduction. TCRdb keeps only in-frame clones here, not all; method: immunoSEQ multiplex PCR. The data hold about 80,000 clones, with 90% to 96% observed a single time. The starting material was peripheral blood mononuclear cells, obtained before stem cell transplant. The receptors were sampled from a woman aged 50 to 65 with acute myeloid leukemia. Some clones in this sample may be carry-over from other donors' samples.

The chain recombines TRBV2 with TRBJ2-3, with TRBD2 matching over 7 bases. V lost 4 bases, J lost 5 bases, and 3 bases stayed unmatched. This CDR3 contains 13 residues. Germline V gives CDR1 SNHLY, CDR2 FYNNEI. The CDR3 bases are TGTGCCAGCAGTGGACTAGCTGGAGATACGCAGTATTTT. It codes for CASSGLAGDTQYF.

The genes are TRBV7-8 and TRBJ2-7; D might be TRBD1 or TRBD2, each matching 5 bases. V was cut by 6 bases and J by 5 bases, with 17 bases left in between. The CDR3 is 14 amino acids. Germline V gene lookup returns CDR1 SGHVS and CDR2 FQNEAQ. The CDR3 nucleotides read TGTGCCAGCAGAAAAGATAGGGGAGAGAACGAGCAGTACTTC. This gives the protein CASRKDRGENEQYF.

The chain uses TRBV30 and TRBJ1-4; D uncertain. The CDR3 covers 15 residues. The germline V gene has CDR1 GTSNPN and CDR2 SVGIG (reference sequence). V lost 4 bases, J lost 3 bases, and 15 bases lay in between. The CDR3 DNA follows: TGTGCCTGGACCCATGACGGACGTTCTAATGAAAAACTGTTTTTT. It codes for CAWTHDGRSNEKLFF.

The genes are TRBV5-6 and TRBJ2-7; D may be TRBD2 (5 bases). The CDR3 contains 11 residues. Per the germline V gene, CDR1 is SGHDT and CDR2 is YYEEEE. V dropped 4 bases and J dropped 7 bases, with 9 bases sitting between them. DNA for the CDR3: TGTGCCAGCAGCCTGGAGCGGGAGCAGTACTTC. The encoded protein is CASSLEREQYF.

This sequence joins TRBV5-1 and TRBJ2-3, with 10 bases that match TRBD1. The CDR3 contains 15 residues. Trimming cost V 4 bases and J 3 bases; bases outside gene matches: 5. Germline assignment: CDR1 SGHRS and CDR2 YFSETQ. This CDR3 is CASSMGQGRTDTQYF. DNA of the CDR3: TGCGCCAGCAGCATGGGACAGGGGAGAACAGATACGCAGTATTTT.

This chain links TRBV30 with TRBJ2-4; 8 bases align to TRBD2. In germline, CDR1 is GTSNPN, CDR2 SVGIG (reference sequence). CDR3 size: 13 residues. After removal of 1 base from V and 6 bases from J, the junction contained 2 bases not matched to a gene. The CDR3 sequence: CAWSDGGGNIQYF. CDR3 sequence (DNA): TGTGCCTGGAGTGACGGGGGGGGAAACATTCAGTACTTC.

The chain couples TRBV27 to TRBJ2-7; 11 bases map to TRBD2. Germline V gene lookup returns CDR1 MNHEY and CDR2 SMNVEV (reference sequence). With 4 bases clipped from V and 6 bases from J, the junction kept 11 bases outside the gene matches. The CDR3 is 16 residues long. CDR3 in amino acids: CASSSGTSGRVREQYF. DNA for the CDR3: TGTGCCAGCAGTTCCGGGACTAGCGGAAGGGTTCGCGAGCAGTACTTC.

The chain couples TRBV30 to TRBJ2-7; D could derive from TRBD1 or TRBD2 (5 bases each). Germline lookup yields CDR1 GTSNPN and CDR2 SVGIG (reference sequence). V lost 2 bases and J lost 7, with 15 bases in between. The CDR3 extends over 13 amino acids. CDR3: CAWSRQGVREQYF. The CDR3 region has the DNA TGTGCCTGGAGTCGGCAGGGAGTGAGGGAGCAGTACTTC. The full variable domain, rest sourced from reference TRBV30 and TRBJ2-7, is SQTIHQWPATLVQPVGSPLSLECTVEGTSNPNLYWYRQAAGRGLQLLFYSVGIGQISSEVPQNLSASRPQDRQFILSSKKLLLSDSGFYLCAWSRQGVREQYFGPGTRLTVT.

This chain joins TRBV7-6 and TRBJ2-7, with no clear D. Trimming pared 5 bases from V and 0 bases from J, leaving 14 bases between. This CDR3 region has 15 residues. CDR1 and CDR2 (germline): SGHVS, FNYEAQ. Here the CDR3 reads CASSIPLGSSYEQYF. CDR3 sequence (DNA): TGTGCCAGCAGCATCCCCCTGGGTTCCTCCTACGAGCAGTACTTC. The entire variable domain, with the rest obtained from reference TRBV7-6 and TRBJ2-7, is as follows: GAGVSQSPRYKVTKRGQDVALRCDPISGHVSLYWYRQALGQGPEFLTYFNYEAQQDKSGLPNDRFSAERPEGSISTLTIQRTEQRDSAMYRCASSIPLGSSYEQYFGPGTRLTVT.

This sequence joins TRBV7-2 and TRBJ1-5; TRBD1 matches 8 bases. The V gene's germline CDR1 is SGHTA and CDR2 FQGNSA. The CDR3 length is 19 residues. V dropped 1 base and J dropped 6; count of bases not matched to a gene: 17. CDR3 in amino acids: CASSLESPATRQGTQPQHF. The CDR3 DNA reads TGTGCCAGCAGCTTAGAAAGCCCCGCCACGAGACAGGGGACTCAGCCCCAGCATTTT.

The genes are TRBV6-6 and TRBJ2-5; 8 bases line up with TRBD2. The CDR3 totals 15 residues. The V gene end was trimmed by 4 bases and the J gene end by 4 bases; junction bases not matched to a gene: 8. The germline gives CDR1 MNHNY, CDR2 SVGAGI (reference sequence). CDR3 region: CASSSYSGGAETQYF. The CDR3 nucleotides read TGTGCCAGCAGTTCATACAGCGGGGGCGCAGAGACCCAGTACTTC.

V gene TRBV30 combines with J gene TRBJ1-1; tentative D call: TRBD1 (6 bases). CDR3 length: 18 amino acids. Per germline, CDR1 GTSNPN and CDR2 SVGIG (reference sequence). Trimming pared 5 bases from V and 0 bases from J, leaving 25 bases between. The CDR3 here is CAWLGHKMGMGMNTEAFF. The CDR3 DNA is TGTGCCTGGCTGGGACATAAAATGGGGATGGGGATGAACACTGAAGCTTTCTTT.

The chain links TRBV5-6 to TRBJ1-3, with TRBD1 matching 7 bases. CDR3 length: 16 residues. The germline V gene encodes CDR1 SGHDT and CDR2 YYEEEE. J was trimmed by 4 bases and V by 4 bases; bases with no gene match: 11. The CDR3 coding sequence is TGTGCCAGCAGCCCTGGACAGGTCCTTTACGGAAACACCATATATTTT. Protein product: CASSPGQVLYGNTIYF. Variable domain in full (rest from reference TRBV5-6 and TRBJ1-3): DAGVTQSPTHLIKTRGQQVTLRCSPKSGHDTVSWYQQALGQGPQFIFQYYEEEERQRGNFPDRFSGHQFPNYSSELNVNALLLGDSALYLCASSPGQVLYGNTIYFGEGSWLTVV.

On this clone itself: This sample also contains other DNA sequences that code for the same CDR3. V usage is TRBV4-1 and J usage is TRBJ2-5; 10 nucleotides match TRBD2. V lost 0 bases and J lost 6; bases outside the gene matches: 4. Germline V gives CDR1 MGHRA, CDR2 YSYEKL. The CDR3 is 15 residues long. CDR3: CASSQDQAGGKTQYF. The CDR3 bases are TGCGCCAGCAGCCAAGATCAAGCGGGAGGGAAGACCCAGTACTTC.